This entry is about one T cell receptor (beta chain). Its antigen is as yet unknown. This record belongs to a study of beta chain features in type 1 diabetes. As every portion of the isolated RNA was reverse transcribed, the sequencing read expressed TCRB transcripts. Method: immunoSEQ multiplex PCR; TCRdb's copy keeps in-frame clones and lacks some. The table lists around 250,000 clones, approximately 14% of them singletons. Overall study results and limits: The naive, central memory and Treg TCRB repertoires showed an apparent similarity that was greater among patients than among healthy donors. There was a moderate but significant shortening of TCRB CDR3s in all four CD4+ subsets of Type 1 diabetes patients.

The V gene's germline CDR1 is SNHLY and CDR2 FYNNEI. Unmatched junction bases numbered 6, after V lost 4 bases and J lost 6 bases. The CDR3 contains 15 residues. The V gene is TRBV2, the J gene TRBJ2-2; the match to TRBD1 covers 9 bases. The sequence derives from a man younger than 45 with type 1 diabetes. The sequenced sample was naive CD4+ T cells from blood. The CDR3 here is CASSAKGQGSGELFF. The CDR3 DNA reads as TGTGCCAGCAGTGCGAAGGGACAGGGATCCGGGGAGCTGTTTTTT.